The 14 T cell receptor delta chains below come from one sample, sequenced in a study of γδ T cells in repeated Plasmodium falciparum infection. Bulk repertoires came from Vgamma9/Vdelta2+ or Vdelta2-negative gammadelta T cells flow-sorted from PBMC. TCRdb called clones from the multiplex PCR reads again using CATT. The sample shows roughly 93,000 delta-chain clones, approximately 0.92% of them seen only once. Sequences were obtained from gamma-delta T cells from blood. The receptors originated from a pool of human donors (malaria-infected and uninfected, not separated).

On this clone: TCRdb's protein for this DNA is that of a much larger clone and differs from the translation at residue 7, likely a read error; the protein shown is the DNA translation. The gene calls are TRDV2 and TRDJ1, with 9 bases matching TRDD3. The J gene, absent from TCRdb, was called here by matching the DNA to germline. The CDR3 loop spans 18 amino acids. V dropped 3 bases and J dropped 0; count of bases not matched to a gene: 13. Germline V gene sequence: CDR1 GEAIGNYY, CDR2 EKD. CDR3 bases: TGTGCCTGTGACCCATTACGGGGGGATACCCCGTACACCGATAAACTCATCTTT. It yields the protein CACDPLRGDTPYTDKLIF.

Comment on this clone: Given a far larger clone just one base away, this is likely a sequencing read error. The same CDR3 is also encoded by other DNA sequences in this sample. This rearrangement joins TRDV2 to TRDJ1; 8 nucleotides align to TRDD3. The J gene is absent in TCRdb and was assigned here via DNA matching to germline. From germline, CDR1 is GEAIGNYY and CDR2 EKD. The CDR3 runs 16 residues. V shed 3 bases, J shed 9 bases, and the junction held 17 bases outside the gene matches. The CDR3: CACDRLSVLGVPELIF. CDR3 in DNA: TGTGCCTGTGACCGGCTTTCCGTACTGGGGGTACCAGAACTCATCTTT.

Points on this clone: TCRdb shows a much larger clone's protein in place of this DNA's translation, and the two differ at residue 5, likely through a read error; the protein shown is translated from the DNA. J is TRDJ1 and V is TRDV1; 10 bases are a match to TRDD3. The J gene is not listed in TCRdb, so it was assigned here from a DNA match to germline. The CDR3 consists of 13 residues. Germline V gene lookup returns CDR1 TSWWSYY and CDR2 QGS. V was clipped by 4 bases and J by 9 bases; unmatched bases: 5. In DNA, the CDR3 is TGTGCTCTTGGGGGAGAACTGGGGGATGAACTCATCTTT. Encoded protein: CALGGELGDELIF.

Worth noting for this clone: For this DNA, TCRdb reports the protein of a much larger clone, which diverges at residue 12, most likely from a read error; the protein presented here is translated directly from the DNA. J is TRDJ1 and V is TRDV2, with D hard to call. The J gene was not available in TCRdb and was assigned here by matching the DNA to germline segments. CDR1 GEAIGNYY and CDR2 EKD come from the germline V gene. This CDR3 comprises 15 residues. The CDR3 DNA reads as TGTGCCTGTGACCTTCTCGTACGTACTACCGATGAACTCATCTTT. It codes for CACDLLVRTTDELIF.

About this clone itself: TCRdb's entry gives the protein of a much larger clone, which mismatches this DNA's translation at residue 13, likely from a read error; the protein reported here is translated from the DNA. The J gene is TRDJ1, the V gene TRDV2; D is possibly TRDD3 (7 bases). In the absence of a J gene in TCRdb, the DNA was matched to germline to assign it here. V dropped 2 bases and J dropped 4 bases, with 28 bases sitting between them. The CDR3 sequence is 19 residues long. In germline, CDR1 is GEAIGNYY, CDR2 EKD. The CDR3 DNA follows: TGTGCCTGTGACAGACTTCCTCGCGGGATACAGAACGGCGACGATAAACTCATCTTT. Its translation: CACDRLPRGIQNGDDKLIF.

A note on this clone: A far larger clone is one base from this, pointing to a likely read error. Other DNA sequences in the same sample also yield this CDR3. The rearrangement joins TRDV2 to TRDJ1; 7 nucleotides line up with TRDD3. No J segment appears in TCRdb, so it was assigned here by matching the sequence to germline. The CDR3 has 18 residues. Looked up from germline, CDR1 is GEAIGNYY and CDR2 is EKD. CDR3 bases: TGTGCCTGTGAGCCCCTCTCTACTGGGGTCGGGTACACTGATAAACTCATCTTT. This sequence encodes CACEPLSTGVGYTDKLIF.

This clone was counted a few times. This DNA's translation differs at residue 3 from TCRdb's protein, which comes from a much larger clone; a read error is likely, and the protein shown is translated from the DNA. The chain has TRDV2 and TRDJ1, with 7 positions matching TRDD3. The J gene is absent in TCRdb and was assigned here via DNA matching to germline. CDR1 and CDR2 from the germline V gene are GEAIGNYY and EKD. CDR3 length: 17 residues. CDR3 DNA sequence: TGTGCCCGTGACACCATTGCCCGGGGGGATCTTCCCGATAAACTCATCTTT. Amino acid sequence: CARDTIARGDLPDKLIF.

Details on this clone: This DNA's translation and the protein TCRdb lists, from a much larger clone, do not match at residue 11, likely due to a read error; the protein shown is translated from the DNA. The chain has TRDV1 and TRDJ1; D is possibly TRDD3 (6 bases). TCRdb records no J gene; here it was assigned by comparing the DNA to germline. Germline CDR1 reads TSWWSYY; CDR2 reads QGS. V gave up 3 bases and J gave up 3 bases, with 17 bases separating them. The CDR3 covers 16 residues. In DNA form, the CDR3 reads TGTGCTCTTGGGGATTCTTGGGGGGGGTACGCCGATAAACTCATCTTT. Protein: CALGDSWGGYADKLIF.

This clone was found a few times. The protein held in TCRdb is that of a much larger clone and does not match this DNA's translation at residue 6, likely because of a read error; the protein shown is translated from the DNA. The CDR3 sequence: CALGEAFLPSTLGINSDKLIF. The CDR3, as DNA: TGTGCTCTTGGGGAGGCATTCCTACCCTCAACGCTGGGGATCAATAGCGATAAACTCATCTTT. The rearrangement uses TRDV1 and TRDJ1, with D perhaps matching TRDD2 (7 bases). Matching the DNA to germline supplied the J gene, which TCRdb does not give. This CDR3 is built from 21 residues. V was shortened by 3 bases and J by 4 bases, with 33 bases between the two germline ends. Germline loops: CDR1 TSWWSYY, CDR2 QGS.

Remarks on this clone: The protein recorded in TCRdb matches a much larger clone and deviates from this DNA's translation at residue 17, suggesting a read error; the protein here is obtained by translating the DNA. This chain links TRDV1 with TRDJ1, with 10 bases that match TRDD3. No J gene was available from TCRdb, and it was assigned here by a germline match of the DNA. The germline CDR1 and CDR2 sequences are TSWWSYY and QGS. This CDR3 is built from 21 residues. DNA for the CDR3: TGTGCTCTTGGGGATCCTCCTTCCTCCCGGGACTGGGGGATGTACACCAATAAACTCATCTTT. Translation gives CALGDPPSSRDWGMYTNKLIF.

This clone was counted between two and nine times. A far bigger clonotype differs at one base, so this is likely a read error. Other DNA sequences within the sample encode an identical CDR3. V and J are TRDV2 and TRDJ1; D perhaps matches TRDD3 (6 bases). TCRdb does not report a J gene; here it was assigned by matching the DNA to germline references. The germline V gene encodes CDR1 GEAIGNYY and CDR2 EKD. The CDR3 runs to 18 residues. Here the CDR3 reads CACDTLDEGLGFTDKLIF. The CDR3 DNA reads as TGCGCCTGTGACACCCTTGACGAGGGGCTGGGGTTCACCGATAAACTCATCTTT.

This clone was counted many times. The protein held in TCRdb is that of a much larger clone and does not match this DNA's translation at residue 5, likely because of a read error; the protein shown is translated from the DNA. The chain uses TRDV2 and TRDJ1, with a possible D match to TRDD2 (5 bases). The CDR3 runs to 17 residues. Germline V lookup: CDR1 GEAIGNYY, CDR2 EKD. Trimming removed 2 bases from V and 9 bases from J, with 27 bases in between. This CDR3 reads CACDSSLSYPEGGELIF. CDR3 DNA: TGTGCCTGTGACAGTTCCTTGTCTTACCCCGAGGGTGGTGAACTCATCTTT.

With regard to this clone: With a far larger clone one base away, a read error is the likely cause. At the DNA level, this CDR3 is encoded by other sequences in the same sample as well. The genes are TRDV1 and TRDJ1; 11 bases agree with TRDD3. No J segment appears in TCRdb, so it was assigned here by matching the sequence to germline. This CDR3 contains 21 residues. The germline V gene has CDR1 TSWWSYY and CDR2 QGS. CDR3: CALGTGSYTTGGYGDPDKLIF. Here the CDR3 DNA reads TGTGCCCTTGGGACGGGGTCCTACACTACTGGGGGATATGGGGACCCCGATAAACTCATCTTT.

This clone has a handful of counts. The TCRdb protein, from a much larger clone, departs from this DNA's translation at residue 6, likely by read error; the protein shown derives from the DNA. The V and J genes are TRDV1 and TRDJ3; either TRDD2 or TRDD3 may supply D (5 bases each). Here the J gene was assigned by germline matching of the DNA, as TCRdb has none. Between the trimmed V and J ends, which lost 5 bases and 2 bases, there was a span of 25 bases. The germline gives CDR1 TSWWSYY, CDR2 QGS. This CDR3 has 21 amino acids. The DNA of the CDR3 is TGTGCTCTTGGGACAGCGTCTTTCCTTACCTGGGACCCCTGGGACACCCGACAGATGTTTTTC. Encoded protein: CALGTASFLTWDPWDTRQMFF.